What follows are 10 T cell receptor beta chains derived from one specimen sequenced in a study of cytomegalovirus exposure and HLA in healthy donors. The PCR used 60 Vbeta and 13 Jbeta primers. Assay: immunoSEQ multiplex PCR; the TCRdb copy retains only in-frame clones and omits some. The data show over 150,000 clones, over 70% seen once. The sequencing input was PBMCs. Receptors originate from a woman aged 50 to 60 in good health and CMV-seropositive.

The DNA for the CDR3 is TGCGCCAGCAGCTTGAGCGGGGCCAGCACAGATACGCAGTATTTT. Protein sequence: CASSLSGASTDTQYF. V is TRBV5-1 and J is TRBJ2-3; 7 bases agree with TRBD2. The CDR3 extends over 15 amino acids. V lost 1 base, J lost 0 bases, and 2 bases stayed unmatched. The germline V gene has CDR1 SGHRS and CDR2 YFSETQ.

The CDR3 sequence is CASSPSSGGQETQYF. CDR3 bases: TGTGCCAGCAGCCCCTCTAGCGGGGGGCAAGAGACCCAGTACTTC. The V and J genes are TRBV7-9 and TRBJ2-5, with 11 bases fitting TRBD2. Trimming at V came to 5 bases and at J to 2 bases, leaving 4 bases not matched to a gene. CDR3 length: 15 amino acids. Looked up from germline, CDR1 is SEHNR and CDR2 is FQNEAQ (reference sequence).

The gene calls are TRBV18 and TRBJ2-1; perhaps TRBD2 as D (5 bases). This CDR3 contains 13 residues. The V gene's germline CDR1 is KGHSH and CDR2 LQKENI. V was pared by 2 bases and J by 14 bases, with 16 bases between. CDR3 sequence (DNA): TGTGCCAGCTCACCAACGAGAGAGGCGGGCGAGTTCTTC. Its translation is CASSPTREAGEFF.

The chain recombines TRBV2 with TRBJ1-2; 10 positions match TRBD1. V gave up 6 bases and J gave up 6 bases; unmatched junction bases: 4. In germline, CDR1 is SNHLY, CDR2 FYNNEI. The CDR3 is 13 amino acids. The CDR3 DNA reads TGTGCCAGCAGCCCCGACAGGGGGCATGGCTACACCTTC. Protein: CASSPDRGHGYTF.

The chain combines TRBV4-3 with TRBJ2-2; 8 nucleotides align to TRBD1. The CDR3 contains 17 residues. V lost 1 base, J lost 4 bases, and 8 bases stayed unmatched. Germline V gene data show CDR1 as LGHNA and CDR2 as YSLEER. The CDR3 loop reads CASSQVPTGDVTGELFF. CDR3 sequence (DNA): TGCGCCAGCAGCCAAGTCCCGACAGGGGACGTCACCGGGGAGCTGTTTTTT.

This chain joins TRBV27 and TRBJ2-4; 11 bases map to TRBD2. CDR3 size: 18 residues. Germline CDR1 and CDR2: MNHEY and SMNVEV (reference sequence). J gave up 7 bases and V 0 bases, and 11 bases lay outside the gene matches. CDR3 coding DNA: TGTGCCAGCAGTTTATCCCCGACACTAGCGGGAGAGTATAACATTCAGTACTTC. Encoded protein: CASSLSPTLAGEYNIQYF.

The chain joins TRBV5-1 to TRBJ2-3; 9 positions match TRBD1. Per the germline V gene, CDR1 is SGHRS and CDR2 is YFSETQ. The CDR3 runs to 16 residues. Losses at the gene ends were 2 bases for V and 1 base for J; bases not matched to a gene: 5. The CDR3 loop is CASSLQGATGTDTQYF. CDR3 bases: TGCGCCAGCAGCTTACAGGGGGCCACGGGCACAGATACGCAGTATTTT.

CDR3 nucleotide sequence: TGTGCCAGTAGTATAGATCGACGGGGGGCGGAAAAACTGTTTTTT. It specifies CASSIDRRGAEKLFF. This chain links TRBV19 with TRBJ1-4, with a weak D call TRBD1 (6 bases). This CDR3 region has 15 residues. The germline V gene has CDR1 LNHDA and CDR2 SQIVND (reference sequence). The germline V and J ends were trimmed by 0 bases and 8 bases, with 13 bases remaining between them.

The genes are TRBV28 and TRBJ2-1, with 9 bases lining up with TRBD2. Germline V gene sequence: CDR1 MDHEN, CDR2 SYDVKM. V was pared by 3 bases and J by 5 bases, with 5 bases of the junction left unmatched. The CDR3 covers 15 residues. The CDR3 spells CASSLAGLANNEQFF. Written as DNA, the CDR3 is TGTGCCAGCAGTTTGGCGGGACTAGCCAACAATGAGCAGTTCTTC.

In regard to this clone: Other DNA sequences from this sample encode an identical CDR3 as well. CDR3 protein: CASRPGQGNSPLHF. The CDR3 region has the DNA TGTGCCAGCCGACCGGGACAGGGGAATTCACCCCTCCACTTT. The chain carries TRBV27 and TRBJ1-6; 10 bases are a match to TRBD1. Germline assignment: CDR1 MNHEY and CDR2 SMNVEV (reference sequence). This CDR3 contains 14 residues. The V and J ends lost 8 bases and 7 bases, in that order; junction bases with no gene match: 5.